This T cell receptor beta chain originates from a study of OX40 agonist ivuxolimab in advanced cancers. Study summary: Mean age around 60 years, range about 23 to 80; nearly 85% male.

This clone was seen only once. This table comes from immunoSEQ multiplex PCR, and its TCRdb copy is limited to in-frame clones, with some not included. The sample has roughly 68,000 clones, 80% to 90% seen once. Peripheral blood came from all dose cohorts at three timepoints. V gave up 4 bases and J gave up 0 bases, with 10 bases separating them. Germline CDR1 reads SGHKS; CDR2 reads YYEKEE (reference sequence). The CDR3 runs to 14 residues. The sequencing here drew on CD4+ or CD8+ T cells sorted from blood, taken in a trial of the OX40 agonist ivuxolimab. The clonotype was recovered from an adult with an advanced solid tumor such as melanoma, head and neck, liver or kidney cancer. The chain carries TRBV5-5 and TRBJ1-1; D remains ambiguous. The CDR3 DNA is TGTGCCAGCAGCAGGCGACATATGAACACTGAAGCTTTCTTT. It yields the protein CASSRRHMNTEAFF.